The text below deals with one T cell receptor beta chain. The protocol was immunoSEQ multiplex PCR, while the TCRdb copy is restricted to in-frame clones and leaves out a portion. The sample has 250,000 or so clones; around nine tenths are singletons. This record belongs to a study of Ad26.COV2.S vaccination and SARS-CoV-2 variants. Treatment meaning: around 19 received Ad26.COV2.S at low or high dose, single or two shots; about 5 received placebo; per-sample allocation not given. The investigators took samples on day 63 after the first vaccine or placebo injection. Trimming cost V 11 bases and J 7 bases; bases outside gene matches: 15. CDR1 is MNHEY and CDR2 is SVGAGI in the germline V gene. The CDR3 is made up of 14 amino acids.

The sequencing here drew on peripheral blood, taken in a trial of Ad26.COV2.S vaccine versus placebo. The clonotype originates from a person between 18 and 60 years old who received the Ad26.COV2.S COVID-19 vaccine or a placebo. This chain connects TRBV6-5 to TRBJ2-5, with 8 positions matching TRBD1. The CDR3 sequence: CAVRDRLVALTQYF. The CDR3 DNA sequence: TGTGCCGTACGGGACAGGCTCGTCGCTTTGACCCAGTACTTC.